A single sample gave rise to the 9 T cell receptor beta chains below, sequenced in a study of vaccination effects on CD4 cells after COVID-19. Sequencing in the ViraFEST assay came after antigen-specific CD4+ T cells had been expanded with viral peptide pools, which were used to stimulate PBMC. It was after approximately 11 days of culture that CD4+ T cells were isolated. The study found no prior SARS-CoV-2 infection in the vaccine recipients, who tested negative for nucleocapsid antibodies. Libraries were prepared by immunoSEQ multiplex PCR; TCRdb keeps only in-frame clonotypes and omits some of them. The sample lists under 70,000 clones, 60% to 80% seen once, with around 3.8% in the top ten. For these TCRs, the target antigens are not known. Sequencing used CD4+ T cells from PBMCs cultured with HCoV-OC43 spike peptides, obtained before COVID-19 vaccination. Subset given: HCoV-OC43 spike overlapping peptide pool stimulation. The receptors here all came from a human donor who received a COVID-19 vaccine.

This sequence joins TRBV18 and TRBJ1-6; 9 bases agree with TRBD1. The V and J ends lost 3 bases and 7 bases, in that order; junction bases with no gene match: 4. Germline-derived CDR1 and CDR2 are KGHSH and LQKENI. The CDR3 is 15 amino acids. The CDR3 nucleotides are TGTGCCAGCTCACCCTTAGACAGGGGGAATTCACCCCTCCACTTT. Its protein is CASSPLDRGNSPLHF.

The rearrangement uses TRBV12-3 or TRBV12-4 and TRBJ2-3; D is unclear. The CDR3 spans 12 residues. The V end was cut by 1 base, the J end by 10 bases, with 9 bases between. CDR3 loop: CASSLVGISQYF. CDR3 DNA: TGTGCCAGCAGTTTAGTTGGGATCTCGCAGTATTTT.

This clone is a singleton in its sample. This chain uses TRBV29-1 with TRBJ2-1; unclear D gene. With 7 bases removed from V and 8 bases from J, the gap between germline ends came to 12 bases. This CDR3 comprises 11 residues. Germline V gene lookup returns CDR1 SQVTM and CDR2 ANQGSEA. This CDR3 is CSALTGHEQFF. The CDR3, as DNA: TGCAGCGCTCTAACGGGCCATGAGCAGTTCTTC.

The rearrangement links TRBV6-5 to TRBJ1-1; D might be TRBD1 (5 bases). Germline loops: CDR1 MNHEY, CDR2 SVGAGI. CDR3 size: 13 residues. The V gene lost 6 bases and the J gene lost 0 bases, with 8 bases spanning the gap. CDR3 sequence (DNA): TGTGCCAGCAGGGGACCTATGAACACTGAAGCTTTCTTT. Translated, it gives CASRGPMNTEAFF.

This clone has just a few counts. V gene TRBV19 combines with J gene TRBJ1-2; D might be TRBD1 (5 bases). V was trimmed by 9 bases and J by 5 bases, leaving 16 bases between them. CDR1 is LNHDA, CDR2 SQIVND, per germline (reference sequence). The CDR3 spans 13 residues. CDR3 amino acids: CASGTGTLYGYTF. For the CDR3, the DNA is TGTGCCAGCGGGACCGGGACCCTTTATGGCTACACCTTC. The full variable domain, its missing parts supplied by reference TRBV19 and TRBJ1-2, is DGGITQSPKYLFRKEGQNVTLSCEQNLNHDAMYWYRQDPGQGLRLIYYSQIVNDFQKGDIAEGYSVSREKKESFPLTVTSAQKNPTAFYLCASGTGTLYGYTFGSGTRLTVV.

The gene calls are TRBV7-2 and TRBJ1-3; unclear D gene. This CDR3 spans 13 amino acids. Germline V gene lookup returns CDR1 SGHTA and CDR2 FQGNSA. The V gene lost 5 bases and the J gene lost 2 bases, with 7 bases spanning the gap. The CDR3 DNA reads as TGTGCCAGCAGCGTATCGACTGGAAACACCATATATTTT. Translation: CASSVSTGNTIYF.

The rearrangement links TRBV5-1 to TRBJ2-2, with 8 bases fitting TRBD1. V gave up 4 bases and J gave up 4 bases; unmatched junction bases: 6. The germline V gene encodes CDR1 SGHRS and CDR2 YFSETQ. The CDR3 has 15 residues. The CDR3 sequence is CASSPRQGSTGELFF. CDR3 in DNA: TGCGCCAGCAGCCCGCGACAGGGGAGCACCGGGGAGCTGTTTTTT.

This clone was observed a single time. V is TRBV7-3 and J is TRBJ1-6; 8 bases line up with TRBD1. The CDR3 spans 16 residues. Germline V lookup: CDR1 SGHTA, CDR2 FQGTGA. V was clipped by 1 base and J by 11 bases; unmatched bases: 10. The DNA of the CDR3 is TGTGCCAGCAGCTTAAATGGACAGGGTAGTGTTACACCCCTCCACTTT. Encoded protein: CASSLNGQGSVTPLHF.

This rearrangement joins TRBV7-3 to TRBJ2-5; a possible D gene is TRBD1 (5 bases). Germline CDR1 SGHTA, CDR2 FQGTGA. The CDR3 is made up of 13 amino acids. The V and J ends lost 2 bases and 4 bases respectively, with 8 bases between them. The CDR3 sequence: CASSLGQGETQYF. The CDR3 DNA is TGTGCCAGCAGCTTAGGCCAGGGAGAGACCCAGTACTTC.